This passage covers 2 T cell receptor beta chains from one sample sequenced in a study of blood T cell repertoires in COVID-19. TCRdb keeps only in-frame clones here, not all; method: immunoSEQ multiplex PCR. The sample has 300,000 to 400,000 clones; 80% to 90% are singletons. Sequenced material: PBMCs or T cells enriched from blood (not recorded which). Every receptor here comes from a man between 18 and 35 years old who had recovered from COVID-19.

The genes are TRBV2 and TRBJ1-5, with TRBD1 matching over 8 bases. Trimming at V came to 4 bases and at J to 4 bases, leaving 6 bases not matched to a gene. The CDR3 loop spans 15 amino acids. Germline V lookup: CDR1 SNHLY, CDR2 FYNNEI. The CDR3 region has the DNA TGTGCCAGCAGTGTTGAGGGGACAGGTAATCAGCCCCAGCATTTT. Protein sequence: CASSVEGTGNQPQHF.

The V and J genes are TRBV24-1 and TRBJ2-7, with 9 bases that match TRBD1. The ends lost 9 bases at V and 7 bases at J; junction bases unmatched: 12. Germline CDR1 KGHDR, CDR2 SFDVKD. This CDR3 region has 14 residues. CDR3 region: CATPPRGQGGEQYF. Here the CDR3 DNA reads TGTGCCACCCCCCCGCGGGGACAGGGAGGGGAGCAGTACTTC.